This passage covers 14 T cell receptor beta chains from one sample sequenced in a study of breast tumors, draining lymph nodes, adjacent tissues. TCRdb itself ran the multiplex PCR reads through MiXCR, one entry per CDR3 protein. The sample records 66,000 or so distinct CDR3 sequences, less than 50% being singletons. The sequenced material came from breast tumor tissue. The receptor set was obtained from a female donor with breast cancer. Some clones in this sample may be carry-over from other donors' samples.

This clonotype was counted a few times. At one of its ends the junction is not consistent with the germline gene, which may arise from a read error. The chain is built from TRBV6-5 and TRBJ2-4; no clear D. Germline V gives CDR1 MNHEY, CDR2 SVGAGI. The CDR3 extends over 13 amino acids. CDR3 residues: CASSHSVGDIQYF. As DNA, the CDR3 is TGTGCCAGCAGTCACTCGGTTGGAGACATTCAGTACTTC.

This clonotype has ten or more counts. The chain carries TRBV11-2 and TRBJ1-2, with D perhaps matching TRBD1 (5 bases). Germline lookup yields CDR1 SGHAT and CDR2 FQNNGV. Trimming pared 2 bases from V and 5 bases from J, leaving 15 bases between. The CDR3 sequence is 15 residues long. The CDR3 DNA reads TGTGCCAGCAGCTTATCTCGGGGCGCGAAGTATGGCTACACCTTC. This codes for CASSLSRGAKYGYTF.

The chain couples TRBV11-2 to TRBJ1-6; unclear D gene. The CDR3 spans 14 residues. The germline V and J ends were trimmed by 1 base and 13 bases, with 14 bases remaining between them. Germline lookup yields CDR1 SGHAT and CDR2 FQNNGV. CDR3 residues: CASSLVLASYPLHF. In nucleotides, the CDR3 is TGTGCCAGCAGCTTAGTGTTGGCTAGCTACCCCCTCCACTTT.

This clonotype has at least ten counts. V and J are TRBV5-1 and TRBJ2-6; the D is unclear. Per the germline V gene, CDR1 is SGHRS and CDR2 is YFSETQ. The CDR3 covers 16 residues. Trimming pared 0 bases from V and 0 bases from J, leaving 7 bases between. In DNA form, the CDR3 reads TGCGCCAGCAGCTTGGACAGCTACTCTGGGGCCAACGTCCTGACTTTC. Translated: CASSLDSYSGANVLTF.

In this sample, this clonotype turned up many times. The V gene is TRBV7-2, the J gene TRBJ2-5; D not certain. The germline V gene has CDR1 SGHTA and CDR2 FQGNSA. This CDR3 has 15 amino acids. With 5 bases removed from V and 3 bases from J, the gap between germline ends came to 16 bases. The CDR3 DNA reads as TGTGCCAGCAGCAACAGTCGGCAGGATAAAGAGACCCAGTACTTC. This sequence encodes CASSNSRQDKETQYF.

This clonotype was recorded at least ten times. J is TRBJ1-6 and V is TRBV27; D not certain. The CDR3 is 15 amino acids. Germline CDR1 and CDR2: MNHEY and SMNVEV (reference sequence). V dropped 4 bases and J dropped 6 bases, with 13 bases sitting between them. The CDR3 coding sequence is TGTGCCAGCAGTTGGCAAGGGTTTGGTAATTCACCCCTCCACTTT. It codes for CASSWQGFGNSPLHF.

This clonotype was recorded many times. This CDR3 reads CASSFRAGGHDGYTF. For the CDR3, the DNA is TGTGCCAGCAGTTTTCGGGCAGGGGGACACGATGGCTACACCTTC. The chain combines TRBV27 with TRBJ1-2; 7 bases line up with TRBD1. Per germline, CDR1 MNHEY and CDR2 SMNVEV (reference sequence). CDR3 length: 15 residues. V dropped 3 bases and J dropped 6; count of bases not matched to a gene: 10.

The chain joins TRBV11-3 to TRBJ1-2; 7 positions match TRBD1. CDR1 is SGHNT and CDR2 is YENEEA in the germline V gene. CDR3 length: 10 residues. The CDR3 is CAGQNYGYTF. CDR3 DNA sequence: TGTGCGGGACAGAACTATGGCTACACCTTC. Complete variable domain (other parts from reference TRBV11-3 and TRBJ1-2): EAGVVQSPRYKIIEKKQPVAFWCNPISGHNTLYWYLQNLGQGPELLIRYENEEAVDDSQLPKDRFSAERLKGVDSTLKIQPAELGDSAVYLCAGQNYGYTFGSGTRLTVV.

Details on this clonotype: Sequence at one end of the junction differs from germline and may be a read error. This chain uses TRBV29-1 with TRBJ1-2; a possible D gene is TRBD1 (5 bases). This CDR3 contains 14 residues. The V gene's germline CDR1 is SQVTM and CDR2 ANQGSEA. The CDR3 coding sequence is TGCAGCGTAGCACTGGGACGGGATTTTTGGGGGTACCCCTTC. Its protein is CSVALGRDFWGYPF.

This clonotype was counted ten times or more. V is TRBV12-5 and J is TRBJ2-7; 10 bases fit TRBD1. The CDR3 extends over 17 amino acids. After removal of 5 bases from V and 3 bases from J, the junction contained 13 bases not matched to a gene. CDR1 LGHNT and CDR2 FRNRAP come from the germline V gene. The CDR3 region is CASGPYSLGQGGYEQYF. The CDR3 nucleotides read TGTGCTAGTGGTCCCTATTCCCTTGGACAGGGGGGCTACGAGCAGTACTTC.

In this sample, this clonotype turned up a few times. A read error is possible here, since a much larger clone lies one base away. V is TRBV9 and J is TRBJ2-1; D not certain. This CDR3 is 14 amino acids long. Per germline, CDR1 SGDLS and CDR2 YYNGEE. The CDR3 DNA reads TGTGCCAGCAGCGTAGTAGGCGCCTACAATGAGCAGTCCTTC. Encoded protein: CASSVVGAYNEQSF.

On this clonotype itself: A junction boundary mismatches the germline segment, possibly from a read error. This chain connects TRBV6-1 to TRBJ2-4, with TRBD2 matching over 16 bases. The CDR3 covers 17 residues. CDR1 MNHNS and CDR2 SASEGT come from the germline V gene. CDR3 DNA sequence: TGTGCCAGCAGTGCCGGGACTAGCGGGAGGGCCAAAAGCATTCAGTACTTC. It encodes CASSAGTSGRAKSIQYF.

This clonotype is labeled medium-sized. The chain is built from TRBV24-1 and TRBJ2-1; 11 bases map to TRBD2. The J segment lost 4 bases and the V segment lost 9 bases, leaving 10 bases of the junction unmatched. CDR3 size: 16 residues. Germline V gene lookup returns CDR1 KGHDR and CDR2 SFDVKD. The CDR3 reads CATWSGASGGYNEQFF. The CDR3, as DNA: TGTGCCACCTGGTCTGGGGCTAGCGGGGGGTACAATGAGCAGTTCTTC.

The chain carries TRBV19 and TRBJ2-3; D tentatively reads TRBD1 or TRBD2 (5 bases each). The CDR3 spans 16 residues. Between the trimmed V and J ends, which lost 3 bases and 11 bases, there was a span of 24 bases. The germline CDR1 and CDR2 sequences are LNHDA and SQIVND (reference sequence). CDR3 in DNA: TGTGCCAGTAGTATCGGAAACCCGGGGACCTACAATGAGCAGTATTTT. Protein sequence: CASSIGNPGTYNEQYF.